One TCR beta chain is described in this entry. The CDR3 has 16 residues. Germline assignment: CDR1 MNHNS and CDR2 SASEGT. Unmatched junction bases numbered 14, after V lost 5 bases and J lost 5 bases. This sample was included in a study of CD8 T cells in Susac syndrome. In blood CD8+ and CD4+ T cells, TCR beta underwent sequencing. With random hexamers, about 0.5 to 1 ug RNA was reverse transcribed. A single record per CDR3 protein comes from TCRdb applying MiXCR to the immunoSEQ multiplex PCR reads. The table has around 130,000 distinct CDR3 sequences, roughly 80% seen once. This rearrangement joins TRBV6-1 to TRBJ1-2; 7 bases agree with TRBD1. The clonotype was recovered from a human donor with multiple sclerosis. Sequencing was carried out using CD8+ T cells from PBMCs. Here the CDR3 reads CASSLTGSPDPYGYTF. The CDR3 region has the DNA TGTGCCAGCAGTCTGACAGGGTCGCCGGACCCTTATGGCTACACCTTC.